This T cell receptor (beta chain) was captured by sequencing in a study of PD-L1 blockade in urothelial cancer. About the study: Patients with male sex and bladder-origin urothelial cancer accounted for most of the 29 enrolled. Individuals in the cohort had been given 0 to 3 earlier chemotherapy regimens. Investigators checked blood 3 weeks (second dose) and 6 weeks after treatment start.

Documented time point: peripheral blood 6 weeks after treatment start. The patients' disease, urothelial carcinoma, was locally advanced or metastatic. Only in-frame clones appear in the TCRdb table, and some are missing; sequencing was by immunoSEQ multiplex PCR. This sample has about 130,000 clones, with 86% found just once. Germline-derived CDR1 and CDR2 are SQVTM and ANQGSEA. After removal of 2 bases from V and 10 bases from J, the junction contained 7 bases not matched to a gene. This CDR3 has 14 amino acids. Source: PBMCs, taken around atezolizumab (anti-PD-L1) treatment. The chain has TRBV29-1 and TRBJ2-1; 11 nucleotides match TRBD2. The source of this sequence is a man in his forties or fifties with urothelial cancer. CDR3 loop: CSVEWIAGGREQFF. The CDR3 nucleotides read TGCAGCGTTGAATGGATAGCGGGAGGGCGGGAGCAGTTCTTC.